The 26 T cell receptor delta chains presented below share a single source sample, sequenced in a study of Vδ1+ human thymocytes. RNA was extracted from the cells and then reverse transcribed. Pooled V-gene forward primers with one constant-region reverse primer generated the CDR3 amplicons by multiplex PCR. TCRdb reapplied CATT to the multiplex PCR reads. The profile shows 70,000 to 90,000 delta-chain clones, around 32% of them singletons. Their antigens remain unidentified. Study results and limitations: In the thymus, TRG and TRD repertoires looked highly polyclonal with Gaussian CDR3 lengths.

The material sequenced was Vdelta1+ gamma-delta thymocytes from the thymus. Subset defined: FACS-sorted CD3+ TCRalphabeta- TCRVdelta1+ TCRVdelta2- thymocytes. The receptor set was obtained from a boy younger than two who had congenital heart surgery.

This clone was counted only a few times. This chain joins TRDV1 and TRDJ1, with D hard to call. V was shortened by 4 bases and J by 0 bases, with 24 bases between the two germline ends. The CDR3 is 19 residues long. CDR1 and CDR2 (germline): TSWWSYY, QGS. CDR3 loop: CALGVPRGTATVYTDKLIF. CDR3 coding DNA: TGTGCTCTTGGGGTTCCCCGAGGGACGGCCACTGTATACACCGATAAACTCATCTTT.

This chain joins TRDV1 and TRDJ1, with 10 positions matching TRDD3. Germline-derived CDR1 and CDR2 are TSWWSYY and QGS. V gave up 0 bases and J gave up 2 bases; unmatched junction bases: 12. This CDR3 is 19 amino acids long. Here the CDR3 DNA reads TGTGCTCTTGGGGAACTGCACCCAACTGGGGGATTGAGGACCGATAAACTCATCTTT. Translating it yields CALGELHPTGGLRTDKLIF.

The chain employs TRDV1 and TRDJ1; no reliable D call. The CDR3 runs to 18 residues. Germline V gene data show CDR1 as TSWWSYY and CDR2 as QGS. V was pared by 5 bases and J by 2 bases, with 24 bases between. The CDR3: CALGNHPSLADFTDKLIF. CDR3 sequence (DNA): TGTGCTCTTGGGAACCACCCATCCCTGGCTGACTTTACCGATAAACTCATCTTT.

This clone showed up just a few times. The chain is built from TRDV1 and TRDJ1; TRDD3 agrees at 9 bases. This CDR3 comprises 22 residues. Germline lookup yields CDR1 TSWWSYY and CDR2 QGS. V lost 5 bases to trimming and J lost 6 bases; unmatched junction nucleotides: 31. The DNA for the CDR3 is TGTGCTCTTGGGAATGGGCCTTCCCGAAGGGGATACGCGCCCAGGGCGGAATATAAACTCATCTTT. It specifies CALGNGPSRRGYAPRAEYKLIF.

This clone showed up just a few times. The rearrangement joins TRDV1 to TRDJ1; no definite D call. Trimming removed 3 bases from V and 0 bases from J, with 38 bases in between. The V gene's germline CDR1 is TSWWSYY and CDR2 QGS. There are 24 residues in the CDR3. CDR3 loop: CALGDAAPWTTLRYGFVNTDKLIF. In nucleotides, the CDR3 is TGTGCTCTTGGGGATGCGGCCCCTTGGACTACTCTGAGATATGGATTCGTGAACACCGATAAACTCATCTTT.

In the case of this clone: The sample carries other DNA sequences with the same CDR3. The chain has TRDV1 and TRDJ1; 10 bases line up with TRDD3. CDR1 is TSWWSYY, CDR2 QGS, per germline. The length of the CDR3 is 19 residues. With 7 bases clipped from V and 0 bases from J, the junction kept 17 bases outside the gene matches. The CDR3 reads CALVLPVPTGGLYTDKLIF. DNA for the CDR3: TGTGCTCTTGTCCTACCCGTTCCTACTGGGGGATTGTACACCGATAAACTCATCTTT.

This chain links TRDV1 with TRDJ1; 8 bases agree with TRDD2. V was clipped by 4 bases and J by 1 base; unmatched bases: 11. Germline CDR1 is TSWWSYY and CDR2 is QGS. The CDR3 runs 17 residues. CDR3 protein: CALGGLLLPTPTDKLIF. CDR3 coding DNA: TGTGCTCTTGGGGGGCTACTTCTTCCTACCCCCACCGATAAACTCATCTTT.

Comments on this clone: An end of the junction does not agree with germline; a read error may underlie this. The V call is TRDV1, the J call TRDJ1; 10 bases align to TRDD3. Germline V gene lookup returns CDR1 TSWWSYY and CDR2 QGS. CDR3 size: 19 residues. The CDR3 nucleotides read TGTGCTCTTGGGAAACTAGTTGTCTACTGGGGGATTGCCACCGATAAACTCATCTTT. Translation: CALGKLVVYWGIATDKLIF.

V usage is TRDV1 and J usage is TRDJ1; D tentatively fits TRDD2 or TRDD3 (8 bases each). The V gene lost 2 bases and the J gene lost 1 base, with 41 bases spanning the gap. This CDR3 spans 25 amino acids. Germline-derived CDR1 and CDR2 are TSWWSYY and QGS. The CDR3 is CALGEGQQNLFLRGGGCGGTDKLIF. CDR3 nucleotides: TGTGCTCTTGGGGAAGGCCAGCAAAACCTCTTCCTACGAGGTGGGGGATGCGGGGGCACCGATAAACTCATCTTT.

This clone was counted once. The chain employs TRDV2 and TRDJ3; TRDD3 is a possible D gene (5 bases). V lost 0 bases and J 8 bases, leaving 22 bases between the germline ends. The CDR3 is made up of 19 amino acids. Per germline, CDR1 GEAIGNYY and CDR2 EKD. The CDR3: CACDTVTLLVDFYTRQMFF. As DNA, the CDR3 is TGTGCCTGTGACACCGTTACTCTACTGGTGGATTTTTACACCCGACAGATGTTTTTC.

V gene TRDV1 combines with J gene TRDJ1; 12 bases agree with TRDD3. The germline CDR1 and CDR2 sequences are TSWWSYY and QGS. Trimming cost V 3 bases and J 0 bases; bases outside gene matches: 32. The CDR3 sequence is 26 residues long. The DNA of the CDR3 is TGTGCTCTTGGGGATCCCGCGGAACCAGCCAGTACTGGGGGATACTTCGCCGCCGACTACACCGATAAACTCATCTTT. This translates into CALGDPAEPASTGGYFAADYTDKLIF.

V and J are TRDV1 and TRDJ1; possible D gene TRDD2, 6 bases. The CDR3 has 17 residues. CDR1 TSWWSYY and CDR2 QGS come from the germline V gene. V gave up 2 bases and J gave up 4 bases, with 20 bases separating them. The CDR3 is CALGEDPTGTRGDKLIF. In DNA form, the CDR3 reads TGTGCTCTTGGGGAAGATCCTACAGGGACCAGGGGCGATAAACTCATCTTT.

The J gene is TRDJ1, the V gene TRDV1, with 7 bases matching TRDD3. Trimming took 1 base from V and 7 from J; bases not matched to a gene: 9. The V gene's germline CDR1 is TSWWSYY and CDR2 QGS. The CDR3 is made up of 15 amino acids. CDR3: CALGEQRRGDGKLIF. The DNA of the CDR3 is TGTGCTCTTGGGGAACAAAGACGGGGGGATGGTAAACTCATCTTT.

The genes are TRDV1 and TRDJ1; 10 bases are shared with TRDD3. Per germline, CDR1 TSWWSYY and CDR2 QGS. This CDR3 is built from 19 residues. J gave up 7 bases and V 5 bases, and 22 bases lay outside the gene matches. The CDR3 region has the DNA TGTGCTCTTGGGCCTACCAGGGACCTACAGGTCTGGGGGATATCTAAACTCATCTTT. Encoded protein: CALGPTRDLQVWGISKLIF.

Comments on this clone: Additional DNA sequences in this sample encode the identical CDR3. V usage is TRDV1 and J usage is TRDJ1, with D possibly matching TRDD2 (5 bases). V was cut by 4 bases and J by 0 bases, with 24 bases left in between. The CDR3 runs 19 residues. Germline values: CDR1 TSWWSYY, CDR2 QGS. The CDR3 sequence: CALGATRRHLLGDTDKLIF. CDR3 nucleotides: TGTGCTCTTGGGGCCACGCGGCGGCACCTACTAGGGGACACCGATAAACTCATCTTT.

This clone came up a few times. The chain employs TRDV1 and TRDJ1, with 8 bases aligning to TRDD3. J was trimmed by 2 bases and V by 2 bases; bases with no gene match: 19. Per the germline V gene, CDR1 is TSWWSYY and CDR2 is QGS. The CDR3 is 20 residues long. The CDR3 reads CALGESYATYWGSETDKLIF. CDR3 DNA sequence: TGTGCTCTTGGGGAATCCTACGCTACTTACTGGGGGTCAGAGACCGATAAACTCATCTTT.

This chain joins TRDV1 and TRDJ1; D is perhaps TRDD3 (9 bases). The length of the CDR3 is 21 residues. Germline V gives CDR1 TSWWSYY, CDR2 QGS. V was shortened by 4 bases and J by 1 base, with 31 bases between the two germline ends. This CDR3 reads CALGGIFLRRVLGDATDKLIF. In DNA form, the CDR3 reads TGTGCTCTTGGGGGGATCTTCCTACGAAGAGTGCTGGGGGATGCCACCGATAAACTCATCTTT.

In its sample, this clone was seen a few times. The V gene is TRDV2, the J gene TRDJ1, with 8 bases that match TRDD3. The CDR3 length is 19 residues. Germline loops: CDR1 GEAIGNYY, CDR2 EKD. V was pared by 0 bases and J by 0 bases, with 14 bases of the junction left unmatched. The CDR3 nucleotides read TGTGCCTGTGACACCGGTTCATTCTGGGGGACTAGGTACACCGATAAACTCATCTTT. This gives the protein CACDTGSFWGTRYTDKLIF.

This clone was seen a few times. The genes are TRDV3 and TRDJ1, with TRDD3 identical over 13 bases. V lost 2 bases, J lost 0 bases, and 33 bases stayed unmatched. The CDR3 loop spans 25 amino acids. Germline V gene lookup returns CDR1 TVYSNPD and CDR2 GDNSRS (reference sequence). The CDR3 is CAFPFGGFPPVLGDTRGLDTDKLIF. CDR3 sequence (DNA): TGTGCCTTTCCGTTCGGGGGATTCCCGCCCGTACTGGGGGATACGCGAGGTTTGGACACCGATAAACTCATCTTT.

This chain links TRDV1 with TRDJ1; 12 nucleotides align to TRDD3. CDR1 and CDR2 (germline): TSWWSYY, QGS. The J segment lost 2 bases and the V segment lost 2 bases, leaving 21 bases of the junction unmatched. The CDR3 totals 22 residues. CDR3 in DNA: TGTGCTCTTGGGGAAAGCACCTTCCTACGAGTACTGGGGGATACCGATACCGATAAACTCATCTTT. It encodes CALGESTFLRVLGDTDTDKLIF.

The table lists this clone with a few counts. The chain employs TRDV1 and TRDJ1, with D perhaps matching TRDD1 or TRDD3 (5 bases each). Trimming stripped 2 bases from V and 4 bases from J, with 32 bases between. The V gene's germline CDR1 is TSWWSYY and CDR2 QGS. The CDR3 runs to 21 residues. The CDR3: CALGEFLRNHTGPILGDKLIF. The CDR3 region has the DNA TGTGCTCTTGGGGAATTTCTCCGAAATCATACTGGCCCCATTTTAGGCGATAAACTCATCTTT.

The rearrangement links TRDV1 to TRDJ1; 7 bases agree with TRDD3. Trimming took 3 bases from V and 4 from J; bases not matched to a gene: 26. The CDR3 runs to 21 residues. The germline V gene encodes CDR1 TSWWSYY and CDR2 QGS. This chain's CDR3 is CALGDLLSSPTGETYSDKLIF. CDR3 sequence (DNA): TGTGCTCTTGGGGACCTCCTAAGTTCCCCCACTGGGGAGACCTACAGCGATAAACTCATCTTT.

This clone was seen only a few times. This chain uses TRDV1 with TRDJ1; TRDD3 matches 11 bases. The CDR3 spans 21 residues. The V gene's germline CDR1 is TSWWSYY and CDR2 QGS. Trimming removed 0 bases from V and 0 bases from J; junction bases left unmatched: 15. The CDR3 loop is CALGELELRFTGGYYTDKLIF. CDR3 DNA sequence: TGTGCTCTTGGGGAACTAGAATTGCGCTTTACTGGGGGATATTACACCGATAAACTCATCTTT.

This clone occurred a few times. The chain uses TRDV1 and TRDJ1, with D maybe TRDD3 (5 bases). The CDR3 contains 20 residues. Trimming took off 1 base at V and 0 bases at J, with 24 bases between the two ends. Germline assignment: CDR1 TSWWSYY and CDR2 QGS. Here the CDR3 reads CALGERVPLSVLVYTDKLIF. For the CDR3, the DNA is TGTGCTCTTGGGGAACGGGTCCCTCTCTCCGTACTGGTGTACACCGATAAACTCATCTTT.

The J gene is TRDJ1, the V gene TRDV1; D unresolved. Looked up from germline, CDR1 is TSWWSYY and CDR2 is QGS. The V and J ends lost 4 bases and 0 bases respectively, with 27 bases between them. The CDR3 sequence is 20 residues long. The CDR3 sequence is CALGAPCHCTTRPYTDKLIF. CDR3 coding DNA: TGTGCTCTTGGGGCCCCGTGTCACTGTACGACACGGCCGTACACCGATAAACTCATCTTT.

This chain joins TRDV1 and TRDJ1, with 13 bases identical to TRDD3. Trimming cost V 0 bases and J 3 bases; bases outside gene matches: 31. CDR1 is TSWWSYY, CDR2 QGS, per germline. The length of the CDR3 is 26 residues. In DNA form, the CDR3 reads TGTGCTCTTGGGGAACTCACCCTTTCCCTTCCCCCCTCTCTACTGGGGGATACGCTCTACTCCGATAAACTCATCTTT. Translation: CALGELTLSLPPSLLGDTLYSDKLIF.